This entry lists 5 T cell receptor beta chains sequenced from one sample in a study of blood T cell repertoires in COVID-19 (dated by TCRdb to 2020 to 2022). The library was made by the immunoSEQ multiplex PCR assay. Held by TCRdb, this immuneACCESS table contains in-frame sequences only and omits some clones. Under half of the omission traces to an unresolved V gene where checked; the cause of the rest is unknown. The sample records tens of thousands of clones, 80% to 85% of which are singletons. 13% to 15% of the sample lies in the top ten. The sequencing sample was made of peripheral blood. These receptors came from a human donor with acute or convalescent COVID-19. The donor label of this sample is uncertain.

This chain links TRBV5-8 with TRBJ1-1; 9 bases match TRBD1. This CDR3 is 15 amino acids long. From germline, CDR1 is SGHTS and CDR2 YDEGEE. V lost 4 bases to trimming and J lost 2 bases; unmatched junction nucleotides: 6. CDR3 in amino acids: CASSRRDRDNTEAFF. Written as DNA, the CDR3 is TGTGCCAGCAGCCGCCGGGACAGGGACAACACTGAAGCTTTCTTT.

This clone has only one observation. J is TRBJ2-3 and V is TRBV12-2; the table assigns TRBD2, which was not confirmed against the DNA. TRBV12-2 is a known pseudogene. The CDR3 consists of 14 residues. The CDR3 protein is CALMCGRRTDTQYF. The CDR3 nucleotides read TGTGCCCTCATGTGCGGGAGAAGGACAGATACGCAGTATTTT.

The rearrangement links TRBV7-2 to TRBJ1-4; maybe TRBD1 (5 bases). Germline V gene lookup returns CDR1 SGHTA and CDR2 FQGNSA. The CDR3 is 15 amino acids. Deletions cut 3 bases from V and 3 bases from J, with 11 bases between. This chain's CDR3 is CASSFSGMANEKLFF. The DNA of the CDR3 is TGTGCCAGCAGCTTTTCAGGGATGGCTAATGAAAAACTGTTTTTT.

The chain uses TRBV7-8 and TRBJ2-5; D might be TRBD1 (6 bases). The V gene's germline CDR1 is SGHVS and CDR2 FQNEAQ. V dropped 1 base and J dropped 6 bases, with 12 bases sitting between them. CDR3 size: 14 residues. The CDR3 DNA reads as TGTGCCAGCAGCTTAGTACAGGGCGAGCAGACCCAGTACTTC. It specifies CASSLVQGEQTQYF. The whole variable domain, filled in from reference TRBV7-8 and TRBJ2-5, reads GAGVSQSPRYKVAKRGQDVALRCDPISGHVSLFWYQQALGQGPEFLTYFQNEAQLDKSGLPSDRFFAERPEGSVSTLKIQRTQQEDSAVYLCASSLVQGEQTQYFGPGTRLLVL.

The chain links TRBV6-4 to TRBJ2-3; D is unresolved. Germline CDR1 MRHNA, CDR2 SNTAGT. The ends were cut back, 2 bases at V and 2 bases at J, with 5 bases in the middle. This CDR3 has 13 residues. As DNA, the CDR3 is TGTGCCAGCAGTGACCTCGTCACAGATACGCAGTATTTT. This codes for CASSDLVTDTQYF.